This note documents a single T cell receptor (beta chain) sequence. Germline V CDR1 and CDR2: MNHNS, SASEGT. V lost 3 bases, J lost 7 bases, and 14 bases stayed unmatched. CDR3 length: 18 residues. The data belong to a study of blood T cell repertoires in COVID-19. The overall study: The United States, Italy and Spain supplied acute and convalescent COVID-19 samples. T cells, B-cell-depleted T cells, or PBMCs supplied cDNA or gDNA.

Original processing methods: Estimates of nucleated cell counts were drawn from the amplification of reference gene primers. TCRdb's copy holds only in-frame clones and misses some; the assay was immunoSEQ multiplex PCR. V, J and clone size are those of that table, while D and trimming were read from the DNA. The sample consists of around 200,000 clones, about 86% of them appearing once. This receptor was taken from a woman between 45 and 60 years old with acute or convalescent COVID-19. Sequenced sample: peripheral blood. The V gene is TRBV6-1, the J gene TRBJ2-2; 10 bases map to TRBD1. This CDR3 reads CASSERSWDRGSGGELFF. The CDR3 DNA follows: TGTGCCAGCAGTGAGAGGTCCTGGGACAGGGGCTCCGGCGGGGAGCTGTTTTTT.